The rows below give T cell receptor beta chains drawn from one sample of a study of post-analysis software for immune sequencing data. Via MiXCR, TCRdb re-called the PCR reads, giving one row per CDR3 protein. This table holds about half a million distinct CDR3 sequences, around a third found once. Input material: blood. The receptors originated from a girl aged 2-17 years with multiple sclerosis. CDR3s include the opening cysteine and the closing phenylalanine or tryptophan. A D gene is named only where the DNA matches it firmly. Clone size is stated in some rows and not others, as once, few, many or a class when expanded.

v_call	j_call	clone_size	d_call	cdr3_aa	cdr3_nt
TRBV6-5	TRBJ2-3	few	NA	CASNPDSRKSDTQYF	TGTGCCAGCAACCCTGACTCTCGTAAGTCAGATACGCAGTATTTT
TRBV3-1	TRBJ2-1	NA	NA	CASSQDQYNEQFF	TGTGCCAGCAGCCAAGATCAGTACAATGAGCAGTTCTTC
TRBV6-2/TRBV6-3	TRBJ1-6	NA	TRBD1	CASSSHTGTGGNSPLHF	TGTGCCAGCAGTTCACATACCGGGACAGGCGGCAATTCACCCCTCCACTTT
TRBV29-1	TRBJ2-7	NA	TRBD1	CSGQRQGADNEQYF	TGCAGCGGACAAAGACAGGGGGCCGACAATGAGCAGTACTTC
TRBV5-6	TRBJ2-2	NA	TRBD1	CASTIPTGGHTGELFF	TGTGCCAGCACCATCCCGACAGGGGGTCACACCGGGGAGCTGTTTTTT
TRBV7-2	TRBJ2-1	NA	TRBD2	CASSPTLTSGAYNEQFF	TGTGCCAGCAGCCCCACCCTGACTAGCGGGGCCTACAATGAGCAGTTCTTC
TRBV7-3	TRBJ2-3	NA	TRBD2	CASSPGPGGPADTQYF	TGTGCCAGCAGCCCCGGCCCGGGGGGGCCAGCAGATACGCAGTATTTT
TRBV6-5	TRBJ2-3	NA	NA	CASTPGATDTQYF	TGTGCCAGCACCCCCGGGGCGACAGATACGCAGTATTTT
TRBV6-1	TRBJ2-3	few	NA	CASSNHPGTQYF	TGTGCCAGCAGTAACCATCCGGGGACGCAGTATTTT
TRBV14	TRBJ1-2	NA	NA	CASSQLHRDPNHGYTF	TGTGCCAGCAGCCAACTACACAGGGATCCCAACCATGGCTACACCTTC
TRBV14	TRBJ2-2	NA	NA	CASSQIGELFF	TGTGCCAGCAGCCAAATCGGGGAGCTGTTTTTT
TRBV5-1	TRBJ2-3	NA	NA	CASSHLSNLRTDTQYF	TGCGCCAGCAGCCACCTGAGTAACCTTCGCACAGATACGCAGTATTTT
TRBV5-5	TRBJ2-3	few	NA	CASSLVGERTDTQYF	TGTGCCAGCAGCTTGGTAGGAGAACGCACAGATACGCAGTATTTT
TRBV29-1	TRBJ2-6	NA	NA	CSVDGQGPSGANVLTF	TGCAGCGTTGATGGGCAGGGGCCCTCTGGGGCCAACGTCCTGACTTTC
TRBV20-1	TRBJ1-5	few	NA	CSATGLLTGLSNQPQHF	TGCAGCGCCACAGGGTTACTCACGGGGTTGAGCAATCAGCCCCAGCATTTT
TRBV12-3/TRBV12-4	TRBJ1-5	NA	NA	CASSLRVEQPQHF	TGTGCCAGCAGTTTACGAGTGGAGCAGCCCCAGCATTTT
TRBV28	TRBJ2-7	NA	NA	CASSSTNEQYF	TGTGCCAGCAGTTCGACAAACGAGCAGTACTTC
TRBV20-1	TRBJ1-2	few	NA	CSGSGPSNYGYTF	TGCAGTGGATCTGGGCCCAGTAACTATGGCTACACCTTC
TRBV7-8	TRBJ1-1	NA	NA	CASSLFDGNTEAFF	TGTGCCAGCAGCTTGTTCGACGGGAACACTGAAGCTTTCTTT
TRBV7-6	TRBJ1-6	NA	NA	CASSLSGRAGSYNSPLHF	TGTGCCAGCAGCTTATCGGGGCGGGCGGGCTCCTATAATTCACCCCTCCACTTT
TRBV4-2	TRBJ2-3	NA	NA	CASSQEWASTDTQYF	TGTGCCAGCAGCCAAGAGTGGGCTAGCACAGATACGCAGTATTTT
TRBV20-1	TRBJ1-2	few	TRBD1	CSATQRDRGLGGYTF	TGCAGTGCTACCCAGCGGGACAGGGGGCTTGGTGGCTACACCTTC
TRBV6-1	TRBJ1-5	NA	TRBD1	CASSEAPGQENQPQHF	TGTGCCAGCAGTGAAGCTCCGGGACAGGAGAATCAGCCCCAGCATTTT
TRBV4-1	TRBJ2-3	few	NA	CASSHEGAGSDTQYF	TGCGCCAGCAGCCATGAAGGGGCAGGCTCAGATACGCAGTATTTT
TRBV19	TRBJ1-5	NA	NA	CASSIEWGAGNQPQHF	TGTGCCAGTAGTATAGAGTGGGGGGCGGGCAATCAGCCCCAGCATTTT
TRBV5-1	TRBJ2-3	few	TRBD2	CASTPLDRLKRGSLLDTQYF	TGCGCCAGCACTCCCCTAGACAGACTTAAGCGGGGGAGCTTGTTAGATACGCAGTATTTT
TRBV20-1	TRBJ1-1	NA	TRBD1	CSANPSSGQGATETFF	TGCAGTGCTAACCCATCCTCGGGACAGGGGGCCACTGAAACTTTCTTT
TRBV4-1	TRBJ1-4	NA	NA	CASSQTYELLFF	TGCGCCAGCAGCCAAACCTACGAATTACTGTTTTTT
TRBV28	TRBJ2-5	NA	NA	CASRLVGETQYF	TGTGCCAGCAGGTTGGTAGGAGAGACCCAGTACTTC
TRBV6-5	TRBJ1-2	few	NA	CASTSGEANYGYTF	TGTGCCAGCACCTCGGGGGAAGCTAACTATGGCTACACCTTC
TRBV12-3/TRBV12-4	TRBJ2-3	few	NA	CASSPALFKGTDTQYF	TGTGCCAGCAGTCCCGCTCTATTTAAAGGGACAGATACGCAGTATTTT
TRBV12-3/TRBV12-4	TRBJ2-3	NA	TRBD2	CASSPRLAPSTDTQYF	TGTGCCAGCAGTCCAAGACTAGCCCCTAGCACAGATACGCAGTATTTT